These 4 T cell receptor beta chains were sequenced from one sample in a study of blood T cell repertoires in COVID-19. Profiling relied on immunoSEQ multiplex PCR, and the TCRdb table lists in-frame clones only, not all of them. The sample consists of some 250,000 clones, roughly 90% of them appearing once. Sequencing input: peripheral blood. The origin of the receptors is a woman in her 30s with acute or convalescent COVID-19.

V and J are TRBV24-1 and TRBJ2-1; D possibly corresponds to TRBD1 (5 bases). Trimming shortened V by 2 bases and J by 3 bases, and 13 bases separated the two germline ends. Germline CDR1 KGHDR, CDR2 SFDVKD. This CDR3 is 16 amino acids long. The chain's CDR3 is CATSDWGSKGYNEQFF. CDR3 DNA: TGTGCCACCAGTGATTGGGGCTCCAAGGGCTACAATGAGCAGTTCTTC.

This clone was detected only a few times. V and J are TRBV14 and TRBJ2-5; 9 nucleotides align to TRBD2. The CDR3 is made up of 13 amino acids. Unmatched junction bases numbered 3, after V lost 4 bases and J lost 6 bases. CDR1 and CDR2 from the germline V gene are SGHDN and FVKESK. CDR3 sequence: CASSPSGTKTQYF. DNA of the CDR3: TGTGCCAGCAGCCCTAGCGGGACGAAGACCCAGTACTTC.

V gene TRBV9 combines with J gene TRBJ2-7, with 8 bases aligning to TRBD2. Germline V lookup: CDR1 SGDLS, CDR2 YYNGEE. The V and J ends lost 4 bases and 5 bases, in that order; junction bases with no gene match: 11. The CDR3 length is 15 residues. The CDR3: CASSPRGGRFHEQYF. The CDR3 DNA reads TGTGCCAGCAGCCCGCGGGGCGGGAGGTTCCACGAGCAGTACTTC. The full variable domain, its missing parts supplied by reference TRBV9 and TRBJ2-7, is DSGVTQTPKHLITATGQRVTLRCSPRSGDLSVYWYQQSLDQGLQFLIQYYNGEERAKGNILERFSAQQFPDLHSELNLSSLELGDSALYFCASSPRGGRFHEQYFGPGTRLTVT.

The V and J genes are TRBV24-1 and TRBJ2-1; TRBD2 matches 8 bases. Germline V gene lookup returns CDR1 KGHDR and CDR2 SFDVKD. Trimming took 0 bases from V and 4 from J; bases not matched to a gene: 1. The CDR3 is 15 amino acids. CDR3 region: CATSDLSGSYNEQFF. CDR3 DNA sequence: TGTGCCACCAGTGATTTGAGCGGGAGTTACAATGAGCAGTTCTTC.